This TCR beta chain originates from a study of blood T cells in healthy people across ages. This CDR3 spans 14 amino acids. Trimming cost V 0 bases and J 1 base, with 6 bases left between them. Germline V gene sequence: CDR1 SGDLS, CDR2 YYNGEE. Together with a sample-barcoded 5' primer, a J-beta primer mix was included in a second PCR lasting 7 to 11 cycles. Every molecule of cDNA carried a tag from a template-switch adaptor with 12 random nucleotides. Every individual sample yielded 2.5 million or more paired-end reads (each containing CDR3). TCRdb re-derived calls from the 5' RACE reads in MiXCR, one entry per CDR3 protein. In the table there are over 600,000 distinct CDR3 sequences, 40% to 50% of which are singletons. Whenever a sample was processed, at least 6 million PBMCs were isolated. Whole-study findings and limits: One million T cells yielded diversity estimates that were considered underestimates.

A word on this clonotype: Its antigen remains unidentified.

This chain links TRBV9 with TRBJ2-3, with D maybe TRBD2 (5 bases). Sequencing used blood. This sequence originates from a man older than 75 in good health. DNA for the CDR3: TGTGCCAGCAGCGTAGGAGCGGGCACAGATACGCAGTATTTT. It is translated as CASSVGAGTDTQYF.